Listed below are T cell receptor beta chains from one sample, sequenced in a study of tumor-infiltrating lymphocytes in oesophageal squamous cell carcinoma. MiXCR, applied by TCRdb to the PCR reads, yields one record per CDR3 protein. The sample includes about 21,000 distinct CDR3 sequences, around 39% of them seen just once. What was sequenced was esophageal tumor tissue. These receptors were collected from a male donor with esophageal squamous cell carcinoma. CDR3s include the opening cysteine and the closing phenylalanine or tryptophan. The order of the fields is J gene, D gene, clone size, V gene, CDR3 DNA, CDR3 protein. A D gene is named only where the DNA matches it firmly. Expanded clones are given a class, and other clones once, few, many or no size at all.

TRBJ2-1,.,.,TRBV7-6,TGTGCCAGCAGCGTTATCAGCAATGAGCAGTTCTTC,CASSVISNEQFF
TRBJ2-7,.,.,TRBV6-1,TGTGCCAGCAGTGAAGAGGGGGATACTGCCCAGTACTTC,CASSEEGDTAQYF
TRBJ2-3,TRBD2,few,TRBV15,TGTGCCACCAGCAGAGATCGACTAGCGGGGAACACAGATACGCAGTATTTT,CATSRDRLAGNTDTQYF
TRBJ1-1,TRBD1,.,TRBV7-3,TGTGCCAGCAGCCCCAGACAGGGCCGTATGAACACTGAAGCTTTCTTT,CASSPRQGRMNTEAFF
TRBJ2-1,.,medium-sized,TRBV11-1,TGTGCCAGCAGCGGAGACGGGGTTTTGGATGAGCAGTTCTTC,CASSGDGVLDEQFF
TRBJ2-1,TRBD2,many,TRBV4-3,TGCGCCAGCAGCCAAGATTGGGCTAGCGGGAGCGATGAGCAGTTCTTC,CASSQDWASGSDEQFF
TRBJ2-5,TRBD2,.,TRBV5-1,TGCGCCAGCAGCCCACGGACTAGCGGGAGGGAAACAAAGACCCAGTACTTC,CASSPRTSGRETKTQYF
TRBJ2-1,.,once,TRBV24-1,TGTGCCACCAGAACCCAGGGGATCTCCTACAATGAGCAGTTCTTC,CATRTQGISYNEQFF
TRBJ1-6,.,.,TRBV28,TGTGTCAGCAGTTTCTATGATAGCGGGAGTAGGTACTTT,CVSSFYDSGSRYF
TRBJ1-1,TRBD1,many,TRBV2,TGTGCCAGCAGTGACGTGGGACAGGGGGCAGCTGAAGCTTTCTTT,CASSDVGQGAAEAFF
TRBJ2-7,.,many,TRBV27,TGTGCCAGCAGTTTATCGGTGGAGGGAGGCGAGCAGTACTTC,CASSLSVEGGEQYF
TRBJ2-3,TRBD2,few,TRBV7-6,TGTGCCAGCAGCTTAGGGCTAGCGGGAGGGCGTGCAGATACGCAGTATTTT,CASSLGLAGGRADTQYF
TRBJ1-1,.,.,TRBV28,TGTGCCAGCAGTTTATGGGGGACTGGGAGGCGTGAAGCTTTCTTT,CASSLWGTGRREAFF
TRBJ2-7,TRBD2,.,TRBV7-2,TGTGCCAGCAGCTTAGCTGGGACTAGCGGGAGCGTAATGTACGAGCAGTACTTC,CASSLAGTSGSVMYEQYF
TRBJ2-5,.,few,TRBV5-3,TGCGCCAGCAGCCGCTATAGTGGGACCCAGTACTTC,CASSRYSGTQYF
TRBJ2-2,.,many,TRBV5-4,TGTGCCAGCAGCTTGGGGCCTCCGGCAGCCGGGGAGCTGTTTTTT,CASSLGPPAAGELFF
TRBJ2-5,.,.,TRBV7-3,TGTGCCAGCAGCTTAACCCCCTCGGAGACCCAGTACTTC,CASSLTPSETQYF
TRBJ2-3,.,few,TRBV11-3,TGTGCCAGCAGCTTAACAGATACGCAGTATTTT,CASSLTDTQYF
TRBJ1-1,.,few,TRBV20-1,TGCAGTGCTAGACCTCCGGGCACTGAAGCTTTCTTT,CSARPPGTEAFF
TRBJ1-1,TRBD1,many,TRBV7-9,TGTGCCAGCAGCCCGACAGGGGGAAGGAACACTGAAGCTTTCTTT,CASSPTGGRNTEAFF
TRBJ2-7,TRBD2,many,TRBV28,TGTGCCAGCAGTATTCTAGCGGGAGTCTACGAGCAGTACTTC,CASSILAGVYEQYF
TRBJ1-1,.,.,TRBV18,TGTGCCAGCTCACCAAACACTGAAGCTTTCTTT,CASSPNTEAFF
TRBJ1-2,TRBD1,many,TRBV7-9,TGTGCCAGCAGCTCCGTGGGACAGGAAAATCTCTACACCTTC,CASSSVGQENLYTF
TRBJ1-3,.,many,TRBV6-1,TGTGCCAGCAGTGCCGGTGGAAACACCATATATTTT,CASSAGGNTIYF
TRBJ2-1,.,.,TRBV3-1,TGTGCCAGCAGCCTTATGATGAGGGCAGAGCAGTTCTTC,CASSLMMRAEQFF
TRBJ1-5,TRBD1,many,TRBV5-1,TGCGCCAGCAGCTTGGGACAGGGGAACTATCAGCCCCAGCATTTT,CASSLGQGNYQPQHF
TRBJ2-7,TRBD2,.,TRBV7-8,TGTGCCAGCAGCTTAGGTGGACTAGCGGGAACCTACGAGCAGTACTTC,CASSLGGLAGTYEQYF
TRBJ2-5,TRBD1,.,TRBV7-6,TGTGCCAGCAGCTTGGGGACAGGGGACCAAGAGACCCAGTACTTC,CASSLGTGDQETQYF
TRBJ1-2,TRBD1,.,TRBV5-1,TGCGCCAGCAGCCGGGACAGGGACTATGGCTACACCTTC,CASSRDRDYGYTF
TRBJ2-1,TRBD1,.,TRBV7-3,TGTGCCAGCAGCCCTACAGGGGGCAATGAGCAGTTCTTC,CASSPTGGNEQFF
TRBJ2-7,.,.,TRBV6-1,TGTGCCAGCAGTGAAGTCCAGTACGAGCAGTACTTC,CASSEVQYEQYF
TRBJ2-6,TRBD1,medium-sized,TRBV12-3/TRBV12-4,TGTGCCAGCAGTTTAGGAGGGGGCCCTAGGTCTGGGGCCAACGTCCTGACTTTC,CASSLGGGPRSGANVLTF
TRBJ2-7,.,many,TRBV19,TGTGCCAGTAGTAAGGGGACGGTAGCGAGCTCCTACGAGCAGTACTTC,CASSKGTVASSYEQYF
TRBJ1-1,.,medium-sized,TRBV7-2,TGTGCCAGCAGCTCGTCTTCAGGCTACACTGAAGCTTTCTTT,CASSSSSGYTEAFF
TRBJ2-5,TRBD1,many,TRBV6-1,TGTGCCAGCAGTATGACAGGGTCGGAGACCCAGTACTTC,CASSMTGSETQYF
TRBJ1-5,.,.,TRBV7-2,TGTGCCAGCAGCTTAAGGTCAGGCATGGGGAGCAATCAGCCCCAGCATTTT,CASSLRSGMGSNQPQHF
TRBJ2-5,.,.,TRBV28,TGTGCCAGCAGTGGTGGTAGGGCCAGGGGTGAGACCCAGTACTTC,CASSGGRARGETQYF
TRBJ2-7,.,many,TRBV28,TGTGCCAGCAGTCCGAGTCAGGGAAACTACGAGCAGTACTTC,CASSPSQGNYEQYF
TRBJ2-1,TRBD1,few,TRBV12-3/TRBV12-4,TGTGCCAGCAGTTTAAGGCAGGGGGCTGAAAATGAGCAGTTCTTC,CASSLRQGAENEQFF
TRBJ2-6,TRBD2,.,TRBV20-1,TGCAGTGCTAGAGATCTTTTAGCGGGAGCTGGGGCCAACGTCCTGACTTTC,CSARDLLAGAGANVLTF
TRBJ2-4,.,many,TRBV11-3,TGTGCCAGCAGCTTATTCCGCGGAGGGGGTTTAGCCAAAAACATTCAGTACTTC,CASSLFRGGGLAKNIQYF
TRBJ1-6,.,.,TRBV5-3,TGCGCCACCCAACGGACTGGCTCGCCCTACAATGAGCAGTACTTT,CATQRTGSPYNEQYF
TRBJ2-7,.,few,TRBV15,TGTGCCACCAGCGGGGCCTACGAGCAGTACTTC,CATSGAYEQYF
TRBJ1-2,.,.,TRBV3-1,TGTGCCAGCAGCGCGGAGATCGACTATGGCTACACCTTC,CASSAEIDYGYTF
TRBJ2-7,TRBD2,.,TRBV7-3,TGTGCCAGCAGCTTAACGGGCGTACCGGCGAGGGGAGGGTCCTACGAGCAGTACTTC,CASSLTGVPARGGSYEQYF
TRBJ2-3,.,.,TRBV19,TGTGCCAGTAGTTGGGGAGCAGGTACGCAGTATTTT,CASSWGAGTQYF
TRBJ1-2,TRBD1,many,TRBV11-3,TGTGCCAGCAGCTTAAGAACAGGGGCTCATGGCTACACCTTC,CASSLRTGAHGYTF
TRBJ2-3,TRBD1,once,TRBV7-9,TGTGCCAGCAGTTGGGACAGTTATGCAGATACGCAGTATTTT,CASSWDSYADTQYF
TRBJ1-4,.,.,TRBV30,TGTGCCTGGAGTCCTCCGGCAGGGGCGGGGGGAAAACTGTTTTTT,CAWSPPAGAGGKLFF
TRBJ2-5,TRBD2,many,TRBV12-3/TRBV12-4,TGTGCCAGCAGTCAAGGACTAGCGGGAGCACATGAGCAGTACTTC,CASSQGLAGAHEQYF
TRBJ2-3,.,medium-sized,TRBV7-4,TGTGCCAGCAGCTTAGCAGGGGGGGCAGATACGCAGTATTTT,CASSLAGGADTQYF
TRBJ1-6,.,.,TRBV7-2,TGTGCCAGCAGCACATACGCTCTGGCGCAGCTAGGCAATAATTCACCCCTCCACTTT,CASSTYALAQLGNNSPLHF
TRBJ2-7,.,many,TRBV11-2,TGTGCCAGCAGCTTTGGCAGGCGCTCCTACGAGCAGTACTTC,CASSFGRRSYEQYF
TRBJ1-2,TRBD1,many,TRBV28,TGTGCCAGCAGTCCATACAGGGGGCATTATGGCTACACCTTC,CASSPYRGHYGYTF
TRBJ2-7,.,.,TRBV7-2,TGTGCCAGCAGCTTAGGGGGAGGTACCTACGAGCAGTACTTC,CASSLGGGTYEQYF
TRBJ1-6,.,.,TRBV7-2,TGTGCCAGCAGCTTGGGGAATTCACCCCTCCACTTT,CASSLGNSPLHF